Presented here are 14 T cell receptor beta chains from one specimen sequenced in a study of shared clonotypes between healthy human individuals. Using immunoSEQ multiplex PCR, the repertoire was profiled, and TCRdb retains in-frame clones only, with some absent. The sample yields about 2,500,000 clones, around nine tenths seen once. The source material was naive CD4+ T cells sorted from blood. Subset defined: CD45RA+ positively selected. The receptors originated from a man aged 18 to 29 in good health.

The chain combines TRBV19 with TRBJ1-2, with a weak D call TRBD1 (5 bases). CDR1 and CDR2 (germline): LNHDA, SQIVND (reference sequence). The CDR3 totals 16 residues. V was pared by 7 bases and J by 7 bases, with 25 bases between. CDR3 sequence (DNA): TGTGCCAGTAACCCGTCCCGGGGCAGGGAGGAGGCTGGCTACACCTTC. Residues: CASNPSRGREEAGYTF.

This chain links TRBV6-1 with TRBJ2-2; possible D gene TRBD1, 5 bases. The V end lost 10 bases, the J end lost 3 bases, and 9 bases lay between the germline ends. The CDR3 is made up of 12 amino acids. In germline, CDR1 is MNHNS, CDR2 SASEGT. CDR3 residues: CAIQGYTGELFF. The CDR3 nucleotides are TGTGCCATTCAGGGTTACACCGGGGAGCTGTTTTTT.

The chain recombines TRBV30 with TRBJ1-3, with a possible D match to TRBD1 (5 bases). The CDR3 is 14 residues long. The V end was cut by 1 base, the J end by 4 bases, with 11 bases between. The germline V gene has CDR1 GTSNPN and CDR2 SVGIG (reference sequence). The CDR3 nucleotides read TGTGCCTGGAGTGGGGGGAGTACCGGAAACACCATATATTTT. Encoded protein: CAWSGGSTGNTIYF.

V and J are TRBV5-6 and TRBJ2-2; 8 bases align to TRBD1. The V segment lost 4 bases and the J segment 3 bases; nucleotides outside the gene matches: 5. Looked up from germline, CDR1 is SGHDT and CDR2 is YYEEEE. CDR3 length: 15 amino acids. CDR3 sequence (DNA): TGTGCCAGCAGCCCCGACAGGGGACACACCGGGGAGCTGTTTTTT. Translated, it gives CASSPDRGHTGELFF.

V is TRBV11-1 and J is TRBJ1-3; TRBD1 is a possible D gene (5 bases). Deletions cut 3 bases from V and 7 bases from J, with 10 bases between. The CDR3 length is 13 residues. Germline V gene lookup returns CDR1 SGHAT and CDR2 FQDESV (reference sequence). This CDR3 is CASSFSEGNTIYF. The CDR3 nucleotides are TGTGCCAGCAGCTTCTCAGAGGGGAACACCATATATTTT.

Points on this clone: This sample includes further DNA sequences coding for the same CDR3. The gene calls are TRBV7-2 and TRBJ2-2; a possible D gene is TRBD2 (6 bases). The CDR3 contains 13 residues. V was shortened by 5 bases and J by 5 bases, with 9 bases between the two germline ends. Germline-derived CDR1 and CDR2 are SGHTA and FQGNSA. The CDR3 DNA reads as TGTGCCAGCAGCCTACGGGGGACCGGGGAGCTGTTTTTT. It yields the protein CASSLRGTGELFF.

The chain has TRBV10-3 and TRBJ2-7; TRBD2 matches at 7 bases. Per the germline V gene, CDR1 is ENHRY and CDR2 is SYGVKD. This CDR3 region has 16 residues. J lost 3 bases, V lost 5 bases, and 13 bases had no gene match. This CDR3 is CAISREGVGLGYEQYF. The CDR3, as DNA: TGTGCCATCAGTAGGGAGGGAGTGGGACTGGGCTACGAGCAGTACTTC.

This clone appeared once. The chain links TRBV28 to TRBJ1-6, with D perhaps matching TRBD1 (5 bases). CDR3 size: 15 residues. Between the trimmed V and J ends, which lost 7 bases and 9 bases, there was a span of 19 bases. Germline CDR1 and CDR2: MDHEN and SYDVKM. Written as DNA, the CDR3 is TGTGCCAGCAACCCCGCCCAGGGTGGAAGTTCACCCCTCCACTTT. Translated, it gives CASNPAQGGSSPLHF.

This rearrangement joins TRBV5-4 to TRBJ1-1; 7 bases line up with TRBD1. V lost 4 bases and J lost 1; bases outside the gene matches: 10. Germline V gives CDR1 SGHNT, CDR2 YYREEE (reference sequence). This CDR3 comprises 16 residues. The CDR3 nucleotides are TGTGCCAGCAGCAAAAATACCGGGACAGCGAACACTGAAGCTTTCTTT. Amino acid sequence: CASSKNTGTANTEAFF.

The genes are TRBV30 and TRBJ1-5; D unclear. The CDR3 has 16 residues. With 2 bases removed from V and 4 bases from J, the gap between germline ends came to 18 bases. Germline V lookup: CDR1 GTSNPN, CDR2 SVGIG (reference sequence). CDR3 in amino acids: CAWSPPWAEKNQPQHF. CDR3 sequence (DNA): TGTGCCTGGAGTCCTCCGTGGGCTGAGAAAAATCAGCCCCAGCATTTT.

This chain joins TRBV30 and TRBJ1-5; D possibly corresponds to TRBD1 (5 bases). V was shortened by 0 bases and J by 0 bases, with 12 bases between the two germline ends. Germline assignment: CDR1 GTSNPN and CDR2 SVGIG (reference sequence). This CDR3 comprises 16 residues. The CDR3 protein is CAWSVNRQYSNQPQHF. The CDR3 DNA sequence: TGTGCCTGGAGTGTAAACAGGCAATATAGCAATCAGCCCCAGCATTTT.

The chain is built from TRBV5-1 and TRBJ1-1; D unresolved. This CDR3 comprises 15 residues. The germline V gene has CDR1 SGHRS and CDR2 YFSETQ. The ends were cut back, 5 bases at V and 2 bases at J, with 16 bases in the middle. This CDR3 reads CASSRYSGYNTEAFF. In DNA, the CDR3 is TGCGCCAGCAGTCGTTACTCGGGATACAACACTGAAGCTTTCTTT.

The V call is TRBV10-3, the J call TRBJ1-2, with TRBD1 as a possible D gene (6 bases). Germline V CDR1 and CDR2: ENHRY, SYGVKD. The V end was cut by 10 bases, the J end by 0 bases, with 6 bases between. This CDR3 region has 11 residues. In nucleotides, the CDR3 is TGTGCCACAGGGGCTAACTATGGCTACACCTTC. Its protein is CATGANYGYTF.

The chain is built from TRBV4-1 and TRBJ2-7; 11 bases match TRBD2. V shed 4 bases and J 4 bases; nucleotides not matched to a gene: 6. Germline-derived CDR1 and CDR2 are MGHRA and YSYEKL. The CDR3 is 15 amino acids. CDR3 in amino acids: CASSRQTSGVYEQYF. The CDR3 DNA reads TGCGCCAGCAGCCGACAGACTAGCGGGGTATACGAGCAGTACTTC.